The next 7 T cell receptor beta chains were all read from a single sample in a study of cytomegalovirus exposure and HLA in healthy donors. Data came from immunoSEQ multiplex PCR; TCRdb stores just in-frame clones and leaves some out. The table has about 340,000 clones, about nine tenths seen once. Sequenced input: PBMCs. The receptor set was obtained from a woman aged 18-30 years in good health and CMV-seronegative.

This chain connects TRBV4-1 to TRBJ2-7; D is possibly TRBD1 (6 bases). The germline V gene has CDR1 MGHRA and CDR2 YSYEKL. There are 13 residues in the CDR3. V lost 4 bases, J lost 4 bases, and 11 bases lay in between. The CDR3 bases are TGCGCCAGCAGCCGTAGACAGGAGTACGAGCAGTACTTC. It is translated as CASSRRQEYEQYF.

V gene TRBV28 combines with J gene TRBJ2-7; D is unclear. The germline V and J ends were trimmed by 2 bases and 4 bases, with 9 bases remaining between them. The CDR3 runs to 13 residues. Germline assignment: CDR1 MDHEN and CDR2 SYDVKM. Here the CDR3 reads CASSLRLKYEQYF. CDR3 DNA sequence: TGTGCCAGCAGTTTAAGACTGAAATACGAGCAGTACTTC.

The V call is TRBV9, the J call TRBJ1-5; D possibly corresponds to TRBD1 (6 bases). The CDR3 consists of 15 residues. The germline V gene encodes CDR1 SGDLS and CDR2 YYNGEE. V lost 4 bases and J lost 3, with 14 bases in between. This chain's CDR3 is CASSRGGGDNQPQHF. The CDR3 DNA reads TGTGCCAGCAGCCGAGGGGGGGGTGACAATCAGCCCCAGCATTTT.

This clone has a handful of counts. J is TRBJ2-7 and V is TRBV7-9; 12 bases agree with TRBD2. The germline gives CDR1 SEHNR, CDR2 FQNEAQ (reference sequence). The CDR3 totals 16 residues. The trim removed 4 bases at V and 0 bases at J, leaving 4 bases unmatched. CDR3 DNA: TGTGCCAGCAGCTCTACTAGCGGGAGGCCCTCCTACGAGCAGTACTTC. As protein: CASSSTSGRPSYEQYF.

The chain carries TRBV28 and TRBJ2-2, with TRBD1 matching over 8 bases. Germline-derived CDR1 and CDR2 are MDHEN and SYDVKM. V lost 7 bases, J lost 6 bases, and 13 bases stayed unmatched. This CDR3 comprises 16 residues. Here the CDR3 reads CASTPIWTGLAGELFF. The CDR3 DNA reads as TGTGCCAGCACCCCTATCTGGACAGGGCTGGCCGGGGAGCTGTTTTTT.

The chain combines TRBV30 with TRBJ2-3; possible D gene TRBD2, 5 bases. Germline V gives CDR1 GTSNPN, CDR2 SVGIG (reference sequence). CDR3 length: 15 residues. The V gene lost 3 bases and the J gene lost 0 bases, with 13 bases spanning the gap. The CDR3 reads CAWSKRDSSTDTQYF. DNA for the CDR3: TGTGCCTGGAGCAAGAGGGATTCTAGCACAGATACGCAGTATTTT.

The chain employs TRBV6-5 and TRBJ2-1; D unresolved. V lost 5 bases and J lost 4, with 3 bases in between. CDR1 is MNHEY, CDR2 SVGAGI, per germline. This CDR3 is 11 amino acids long. The DNA of the CDR3 is TGTGCCAGCAGTCTATACAATGAGCAGTTCTTC. Its protein is CASSLYNEQFF.